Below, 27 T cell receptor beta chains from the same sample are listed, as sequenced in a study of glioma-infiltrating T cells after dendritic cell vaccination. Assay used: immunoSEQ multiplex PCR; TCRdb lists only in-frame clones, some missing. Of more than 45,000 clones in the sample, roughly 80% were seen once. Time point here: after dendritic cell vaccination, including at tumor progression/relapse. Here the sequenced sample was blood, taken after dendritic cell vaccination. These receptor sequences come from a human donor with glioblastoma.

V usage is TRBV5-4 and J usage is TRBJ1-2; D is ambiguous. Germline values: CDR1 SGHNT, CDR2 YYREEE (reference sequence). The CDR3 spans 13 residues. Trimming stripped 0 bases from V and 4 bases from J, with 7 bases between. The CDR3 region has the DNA TGTGCCAGCAGCTTGGCAGATCTCTATGGCTACACCTTC. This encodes CASSLADLYGYTF.

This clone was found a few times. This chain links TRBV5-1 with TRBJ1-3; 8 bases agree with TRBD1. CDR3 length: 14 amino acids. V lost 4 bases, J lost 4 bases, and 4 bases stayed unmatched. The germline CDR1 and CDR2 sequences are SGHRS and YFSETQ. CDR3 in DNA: TGCGCCAGCAGCACGGGACAGGAAGGAAACACCATATATTTT. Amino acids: CASSTGQEGNTIYF.

Here the CDR3 reads CASTTGWDEKLFF. In DNA form, the CDR3 reads TGTGCCAGCACAACAGGGTGGGATGAAAAACTGTTTTTT. The V call is TRBV6-1, the J call TRBJ1-4; possibly TRBD1 for D (6 bases). The V and J ends lost 7 bases and 6 bases respectively, with 12 bases between them. This CDR3 comprises 13 residues. The germline gives CDR1 MNHNS, CDR2 SASEGT.

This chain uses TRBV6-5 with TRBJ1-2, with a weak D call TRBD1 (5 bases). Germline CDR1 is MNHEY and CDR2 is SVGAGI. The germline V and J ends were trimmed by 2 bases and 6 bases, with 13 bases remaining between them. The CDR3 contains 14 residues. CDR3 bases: TGTGCCAGCAGTTACGGGGCGGGGGGAAATGGCTACACCTTC. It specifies CASSYGAGGNGYTF.

The CDR3 DNA reads as TGTGCCAGCAGTGAACGACAGGGGCTCAAGGAGGCTTTCTTT. This encodes CASSERQGLKEAFF. The rearrangement joins TRBV6-1 to TRBJ1-1; 8 bases fit TRBD1. The germline gives CDR1 MNHNS, CDR2 SASEGT. V lost 2 bases to trimming and J lost 11 bases; unmatched junction nucleotides: 10. The CDR3 contains 14 residues.

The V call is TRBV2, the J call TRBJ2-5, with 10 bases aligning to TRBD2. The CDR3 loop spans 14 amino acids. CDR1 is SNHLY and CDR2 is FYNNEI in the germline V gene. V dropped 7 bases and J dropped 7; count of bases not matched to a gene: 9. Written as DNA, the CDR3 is TGTGCCAGCAACAGTGGGACTAGCGATGGGACCCAGTACTTC. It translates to CASNSGTSDGTQYF.

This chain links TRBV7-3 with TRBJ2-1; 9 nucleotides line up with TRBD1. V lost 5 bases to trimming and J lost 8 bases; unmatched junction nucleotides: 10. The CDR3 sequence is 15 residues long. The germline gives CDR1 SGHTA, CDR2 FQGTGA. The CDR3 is CASSIDATGGDEQFF. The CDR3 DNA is TGTGCCAGCAGCATAGACGCGACAGGGGGGGATGAGCAGTTCTTC.

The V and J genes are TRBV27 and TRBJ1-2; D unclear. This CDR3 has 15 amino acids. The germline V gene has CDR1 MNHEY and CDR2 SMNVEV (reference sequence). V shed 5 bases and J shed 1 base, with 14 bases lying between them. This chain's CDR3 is CASSTRTADNYGYTF. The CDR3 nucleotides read TGTGCCAGCAGTACCCGGACTGCCGATAACTATGGCTACACCTTC.

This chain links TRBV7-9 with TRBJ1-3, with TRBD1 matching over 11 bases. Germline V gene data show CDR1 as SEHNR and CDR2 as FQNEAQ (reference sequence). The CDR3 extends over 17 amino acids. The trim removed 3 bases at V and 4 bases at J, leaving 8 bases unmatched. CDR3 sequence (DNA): TGTGCCAGCAGCTTTACTACTGGACAGGGGGCGGGAAACACCATATATTTT. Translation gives CASSFTTGQGAGNTIYF. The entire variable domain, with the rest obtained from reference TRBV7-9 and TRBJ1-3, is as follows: DTGVSQNPRHKITKRGQNVTFRCDPISEHNRLYWYRQTLGQGPEFLTYFQNEAQLEKSRLLSDRFSAERPKGSFSTLEIQRTEQGDSAMYLCASSFTTGQGAGNTIYFGEGSWLTVV.

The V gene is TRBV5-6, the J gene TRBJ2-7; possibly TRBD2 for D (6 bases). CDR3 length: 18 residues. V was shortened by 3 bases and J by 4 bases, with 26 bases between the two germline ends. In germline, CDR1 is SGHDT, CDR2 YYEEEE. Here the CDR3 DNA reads TGTGCCAGCAGCTCGGGACTCTCCCTTCCTGGCAGCCAGTACGAGCAGTACTTC. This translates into CASSSGLSLPGSQYEQYF.

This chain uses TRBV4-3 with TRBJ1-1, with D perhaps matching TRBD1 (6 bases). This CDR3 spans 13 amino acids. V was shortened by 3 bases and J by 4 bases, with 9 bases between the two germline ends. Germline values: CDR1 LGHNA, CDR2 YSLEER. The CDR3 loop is CASSQGAGTEAFF. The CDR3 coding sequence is TGCGCCAGCAGCCAGGGGGCCGGCACTGAAGCTTTCTTT.

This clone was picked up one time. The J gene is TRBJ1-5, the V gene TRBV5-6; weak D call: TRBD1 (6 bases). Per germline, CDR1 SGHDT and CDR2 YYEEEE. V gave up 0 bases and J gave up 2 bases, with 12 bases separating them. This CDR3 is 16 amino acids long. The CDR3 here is CASSLGTGKGNQPQHF. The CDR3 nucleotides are TGTGCCAGCAGCTTGGGAACAGGGAAGGGCAATCAGCCCCAGCATTTT.

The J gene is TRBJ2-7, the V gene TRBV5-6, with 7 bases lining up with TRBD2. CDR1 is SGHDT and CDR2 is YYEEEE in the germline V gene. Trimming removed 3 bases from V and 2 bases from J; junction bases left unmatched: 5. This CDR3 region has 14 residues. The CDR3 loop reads CASSSSGNTYEQYF. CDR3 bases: TGTGCCAGCAGCTCTAGCGGAAATACCTACGAGCAGTACTTC.

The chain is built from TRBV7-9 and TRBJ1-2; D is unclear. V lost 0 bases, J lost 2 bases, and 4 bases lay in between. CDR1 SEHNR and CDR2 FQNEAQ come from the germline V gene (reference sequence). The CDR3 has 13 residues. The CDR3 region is CASSLASNYGYTF. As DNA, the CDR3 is TGTGCCAGCAGCTTAGCCTCGAACTATGGCTACACCTTC.

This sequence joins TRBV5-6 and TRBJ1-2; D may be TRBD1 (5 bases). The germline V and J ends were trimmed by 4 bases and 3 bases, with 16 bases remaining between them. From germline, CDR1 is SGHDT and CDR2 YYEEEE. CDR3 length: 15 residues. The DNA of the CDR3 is TGTGCCAGCAGCCGGGGGGGTAGTCGATACTATGGCTACACCTTC. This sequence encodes CASSRGGSRYYGYTF.

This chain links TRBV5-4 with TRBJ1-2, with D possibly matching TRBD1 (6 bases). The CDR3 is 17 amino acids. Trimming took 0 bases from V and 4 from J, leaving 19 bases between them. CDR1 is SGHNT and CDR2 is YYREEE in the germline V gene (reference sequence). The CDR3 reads CASSLGQELPRPYGYTF. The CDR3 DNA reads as TGTGCCAGCAGCTTGGGACAGGAGCTTCCTCGTCCCTATGGCTACACCTTC.

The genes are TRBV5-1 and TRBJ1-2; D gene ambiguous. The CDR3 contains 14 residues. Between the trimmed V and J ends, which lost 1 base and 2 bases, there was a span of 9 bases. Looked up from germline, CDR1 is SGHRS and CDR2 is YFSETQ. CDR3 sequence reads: CASSLSGENYGYTF. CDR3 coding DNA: TGCGCCAGCAGCTTGTCGGGAGAAAACTATGGCTACACCTTC.

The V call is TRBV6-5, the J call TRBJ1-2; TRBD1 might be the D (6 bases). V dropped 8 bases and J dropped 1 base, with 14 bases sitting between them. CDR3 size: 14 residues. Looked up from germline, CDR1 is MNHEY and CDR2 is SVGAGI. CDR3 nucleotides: TGTGCCAGCGCTGCGGACAGACTTAACTATGGCTACACCTTC. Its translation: CASAADRLNYGYTF.

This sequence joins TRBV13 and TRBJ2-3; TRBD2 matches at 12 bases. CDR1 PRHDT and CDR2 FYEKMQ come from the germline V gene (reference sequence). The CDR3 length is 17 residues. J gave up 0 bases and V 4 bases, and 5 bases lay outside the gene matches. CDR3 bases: TGTGCCAGCAGCTACCCTAGCGGGGGGGCTAGCACAGATACGCAGTATTTT. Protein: CASSYPSGGASTDTQYF.

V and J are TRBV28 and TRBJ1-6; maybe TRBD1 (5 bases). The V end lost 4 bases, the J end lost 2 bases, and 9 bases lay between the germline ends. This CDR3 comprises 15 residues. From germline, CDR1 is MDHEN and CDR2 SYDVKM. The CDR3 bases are TGTGCCAGCAGTTCTCGGACAACCTATAATTCACCCCTCCACTTT. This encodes CASSSRTTYNSPLHF.

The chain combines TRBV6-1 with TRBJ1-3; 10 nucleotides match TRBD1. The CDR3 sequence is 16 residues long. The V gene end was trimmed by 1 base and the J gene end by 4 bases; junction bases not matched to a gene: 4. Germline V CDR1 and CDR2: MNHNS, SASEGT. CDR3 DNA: TGTGCCAGCAGTGAAGTTGGGACAGGGGACGGAAACACCATATATTTT. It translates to CASSEVGTGDGNTIYF.

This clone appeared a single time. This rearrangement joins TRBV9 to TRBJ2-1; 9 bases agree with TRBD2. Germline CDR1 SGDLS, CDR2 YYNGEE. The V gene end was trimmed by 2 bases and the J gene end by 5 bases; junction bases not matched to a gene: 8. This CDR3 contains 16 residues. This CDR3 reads CASSVGSSGVHNEQFF. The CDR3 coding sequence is TGTGCCAGCAGCGTGGGGTCTAGCGGGGTTCACAATGAGCAGTTCTTC.

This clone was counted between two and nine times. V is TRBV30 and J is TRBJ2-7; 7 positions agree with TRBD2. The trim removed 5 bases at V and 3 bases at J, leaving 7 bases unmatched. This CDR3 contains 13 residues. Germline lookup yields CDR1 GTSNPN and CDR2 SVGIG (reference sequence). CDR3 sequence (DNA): TGTGCCTGGGACGGGACGGGGGGCTACGAGCAGTACTTC. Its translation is CAWDGTGGYEQYF.

The CDR3 sequence: CASNPGFFSNTGELFF. The CDR3 DNA sequence: TGCGCCAGCAACCCAGGATTCTTTTCGAACACCGGGGAGCTGTTTTTT. The chain uses TRBV5-1 and TRBJ2-2; D remains ambiguous. The V gene lost 6 bases and the J gene lost 0 bases, with 15 bases spanning the gap. CDR3 length: 16 amino acids. Germline CDR1 reads SGHRS; CDR2 reads YFSETQ.

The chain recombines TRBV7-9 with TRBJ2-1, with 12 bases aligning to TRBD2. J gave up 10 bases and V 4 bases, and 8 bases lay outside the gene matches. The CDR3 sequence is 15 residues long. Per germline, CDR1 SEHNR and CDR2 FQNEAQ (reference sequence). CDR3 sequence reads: CASSYDGLAGREQFF. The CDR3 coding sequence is TGTGCCAGCAGCTATGACGGACTAGCGGGGCGGGAGCAGTTCTTC.

This CDR3 is CASSVQEPNTEAFF. The DNA for the CDR3 is TGTGCCAGTAGTGTCCAAGAGCCAAACACTGAAGCTTTCTTT. The genes are TRBV19 and TRBJ1-1; no clear D gene. CDR3 size: 14 residues. The germline CDR1 and CDR2 sequences are LNHDA and SQIVND (reference sequence). V lost 5 bases and J 2 bases, leaving 12 bases between the germline ends. Supplemented by reference TRBV19 and TRBJ1-1, the full variable domain reads DGGITQSPKYLFRKEGQNVTLSCEQNLNHDAMYWYRQDPGQGLRLIYYSQIVNDFQKGDIAEGYSVSREKKESFPLTVTSAQKNPTAFYLCASSVQEPNTEAFFGQGTRLTVV.

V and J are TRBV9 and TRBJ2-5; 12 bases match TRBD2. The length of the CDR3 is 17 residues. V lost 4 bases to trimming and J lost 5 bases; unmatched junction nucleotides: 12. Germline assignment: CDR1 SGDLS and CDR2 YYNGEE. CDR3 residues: CASSPRSSSGGAETQYF. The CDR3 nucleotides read TGTGCCAGCAGCCCCCGTAGTTCTAGCGGGGGGGCGGAGACCCAGTACTTC.